This TCR beta chain emerged from a study of T cell responses to AZD1222 COVID-19 vaccine (dated by TCRdb to the early 2020s). As for the study more broadly: A total of under 250 trial participants underwent TCR sequencing, of whom 207 had received two doses of AZD1222 and approximately 25 had received two doses of the MenACWY control vaccine. Enrollment into the trials was organized by age into subgroups of 18-55, 56-69 and 70-plus years, and those subgroups contained around 150, 28 and 57 TCR-sequenced participants, respectively. The full study reports these points: Epitopes outside the regions mutated in the B.1.351 and B.1.1.7 variants were reportedly recognized by nearly half of the unique spike-specific TCRs. Conclusions about previously exposed vaccinees were limited because only six or seven AZD1222 recipients were SARS-CoV-2 seropositive at baseline. The vaccine-associated CD4 TCRs covered the entire spike protein, and the dominant responses fell in regions 160-218 and 743-854. Participants were mostly white British, with more females than males. The authors suggested clonal diversity may have been underestimated. After two AZD1222 doses, spike-specific TCR breadth and depth were significantly higher than at day 0 and than in MenACWY recipients. The 56-69-year group was small, and its depth increase did not reach significance, likely because of low power. Because no samples from the day 14 peak response were available, repertoires could be characterized only after the peak T cell response.

The CDR3 regions of human TCRbeta chains were analyzed by immunosequencing. As for the authors' bioinformatics: Repertoire TCRs were matched against a reference library of SARS-CoV-2-specific TCRs generated with the MIRA antigen-specificity platform. Breadth was defined as the fraction of unique TCRs that were SARS-CoV-2-associated, and depth was defined as the fraction of total T cells that were SARS-CoV-2-associated. Using the MIRA data, each spike-specific TCR was assigned both to the spike region to which the TCR was reactive and to a CD4 or CD8 class. Log10-transformed breadth and depth values were compared by one-way ANOVA with Sidak's multiple comparisons tests. Here the immuneACCESS table is served through TCRdb, limited to in-frame sequences with V and J called. Missing clones are a known gap in these copies; in checked studies unresolved V genes cover under half, and the rest lacks a known reason. V and J calls and clone size follow that table, whereas D and trimming were derived from the DNA. The sample profile shows just over 150,000 clones; 85% to 95% of them were found once. Of the sample, approximately 1.4% falls within the top ten clones.

This specimen's time point label, interpreted: about 28 days (+/-7) after the second vaccine dose. AZD1222 recipients whose second dose came at about 4 weeks and those whose second dose came at about 12 weeks were combined into one group, since spike-specific TCR depth and breadth did not differ between the two schedules. The vaccinee samples were drawn from two UK trials, COV001 and COV002, one of which was a single-blind randomized controlled phase 2/3 trial testing AZD1222 (ChAdOx1 nCoV-19) in healthy adults. For TCRbeta chain sequencing, PBMC samples were collected from trial participants at day 0 and at day 28 after the second dose. Details on this clone: Its antigen remains undetermined. No base-level quality is on record; no much larger clone is a single base apart.

The clonotype was recovered from an adult who received the AZD1222 COVID-19 vaccine. The sequenced sample was peripheral blood, obtained 28 days after the second AZD1222 dose.

Here the CDR3 is given as CASSQPTRGFEQYF. The nucleotide sequence is TGCGCCAGCAGCCAACCAACGAGAGGGTTCGAGCAGTACTTC. The chain is made from TRBV4-1 and TRBJ2-7; a tentative D call is TRBD2 (5 bases match). There are 14 amino acids in the CDR3, from cysteine to phenylalanine inclusive. The DNA shown is the 42-base CDR3, in frame from base 1. The germline V gene encodes CDR1 MGHRA and CDR2 YSYEKL. Deletion took 2 bases off V and 6 bases off J, with a span of 14 bases between the germline ends.